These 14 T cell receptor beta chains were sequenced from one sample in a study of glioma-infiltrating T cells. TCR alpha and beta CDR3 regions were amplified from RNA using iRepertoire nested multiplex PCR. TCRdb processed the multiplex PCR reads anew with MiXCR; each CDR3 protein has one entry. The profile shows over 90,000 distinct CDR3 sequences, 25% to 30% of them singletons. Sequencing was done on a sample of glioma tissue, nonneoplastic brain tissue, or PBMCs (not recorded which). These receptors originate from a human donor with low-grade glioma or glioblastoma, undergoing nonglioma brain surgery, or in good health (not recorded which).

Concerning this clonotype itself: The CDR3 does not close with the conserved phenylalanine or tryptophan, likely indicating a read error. The CDR3 protein is CASSPTVLNKQFS. DNA for the CDR3: TGTGCCAGCAGCCCTACCGTCCTCAATAAGCAGTTCTCC. The chain uses TRBV28 and TRBJ2-1, with unresolved D. Germline CDR1 and CDR2: MDHEN and SYDVKM. The CDR3 length is 13 residues.

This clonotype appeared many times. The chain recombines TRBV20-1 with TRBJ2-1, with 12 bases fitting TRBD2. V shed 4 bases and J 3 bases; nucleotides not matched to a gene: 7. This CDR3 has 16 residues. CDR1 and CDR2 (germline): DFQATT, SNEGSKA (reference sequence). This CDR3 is CSATLSTSGSYNEQFF. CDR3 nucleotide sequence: TGCAGTGCTACCCTTTCGACTAGCGGGAGCTACAATGAGCAGTTCTTC.

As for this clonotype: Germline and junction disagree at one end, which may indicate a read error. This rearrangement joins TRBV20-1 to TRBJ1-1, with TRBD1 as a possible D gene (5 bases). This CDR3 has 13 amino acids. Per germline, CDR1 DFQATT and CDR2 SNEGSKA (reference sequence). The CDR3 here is CSASRWGNTKAFF. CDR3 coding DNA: TGCAGTGCTTCCAGATGGGGGAACACTAAAGCCTTCTTT.

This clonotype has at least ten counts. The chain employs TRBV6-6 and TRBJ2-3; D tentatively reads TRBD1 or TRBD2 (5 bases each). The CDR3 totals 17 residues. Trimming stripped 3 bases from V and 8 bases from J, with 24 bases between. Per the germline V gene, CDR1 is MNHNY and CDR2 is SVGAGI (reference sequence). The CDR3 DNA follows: TGTGCCAGCAGTTATCGAGCTGGGACCGGGAACACCGGTACGCAGTATTTT. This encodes CASSYRAGTGNTGTQYF.

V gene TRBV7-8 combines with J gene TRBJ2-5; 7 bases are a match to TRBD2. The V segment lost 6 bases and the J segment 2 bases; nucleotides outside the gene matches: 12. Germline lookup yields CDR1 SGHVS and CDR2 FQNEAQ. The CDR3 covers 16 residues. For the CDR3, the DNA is TGTGCCAGCAGGAAGAGGACTAGTTGGGTTCAAGAGACCCAGTACTTC. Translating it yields CASRKRTSWVQETQYF.

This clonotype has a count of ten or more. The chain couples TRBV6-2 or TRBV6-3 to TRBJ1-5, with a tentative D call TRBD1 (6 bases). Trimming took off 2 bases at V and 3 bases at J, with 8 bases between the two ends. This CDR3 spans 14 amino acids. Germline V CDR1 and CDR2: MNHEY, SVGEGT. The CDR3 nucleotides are TGTGCCAGCAGTTACGGACAGTACAATCAGCCCCAGCATTTT. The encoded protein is CASSYGQYNQPQHF.

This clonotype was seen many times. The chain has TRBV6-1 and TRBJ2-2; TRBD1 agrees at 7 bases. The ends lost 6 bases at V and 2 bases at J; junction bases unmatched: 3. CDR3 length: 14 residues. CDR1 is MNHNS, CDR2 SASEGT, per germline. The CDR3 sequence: CASRGTVNTGELFF. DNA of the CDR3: TGTGCCAGCAGGGGGACAGTAAACACCGGGGAGCTGTTTTTT.

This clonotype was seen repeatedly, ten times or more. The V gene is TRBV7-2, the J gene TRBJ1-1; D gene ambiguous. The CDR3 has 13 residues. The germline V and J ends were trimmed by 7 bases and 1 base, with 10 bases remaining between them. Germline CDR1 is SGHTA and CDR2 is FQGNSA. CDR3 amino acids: CASTSQENTEAFF. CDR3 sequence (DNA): TGTGCCAGCACCTCTCAGGAGAACACTGAAGCTTTCTTT.

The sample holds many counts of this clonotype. The DNA of the CDR3 is TGTGCCAGTACCCCGGGACAAGGATTACAAGAGACCCAGTACTTC. This sequence encodes CASTPGQGLQETQYF. The rearrangement joins TRBV19 to TRBJ2-5, with D possibly being TRBD1 (6 bases). With 7 bases removed from V and 2 bases from J, the gap between germline ends came to 17 bases. CDR1 is LNHDA and CDR2 is SQIVND in the germline V gene (reference sequence). The CDR3 sequence is 15 residues long.

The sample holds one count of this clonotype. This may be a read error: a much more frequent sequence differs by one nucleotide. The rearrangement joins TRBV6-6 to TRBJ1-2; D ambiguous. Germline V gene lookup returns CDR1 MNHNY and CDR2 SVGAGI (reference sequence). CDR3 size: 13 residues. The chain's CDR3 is CASGYQRNYGYTF. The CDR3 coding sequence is TGTGCCAGCGGTTACCAGAGAAACTATGGCTACACCTTC.

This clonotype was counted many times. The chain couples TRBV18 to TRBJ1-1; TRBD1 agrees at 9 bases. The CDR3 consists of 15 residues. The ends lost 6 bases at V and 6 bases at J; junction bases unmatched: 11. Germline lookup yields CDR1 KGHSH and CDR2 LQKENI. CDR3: CASSYTGGEAAEAFF. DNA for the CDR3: TGTGCCAGCTCCTACACAGGGGGCGAGGCTGCTGAAGCTTTCTTT.

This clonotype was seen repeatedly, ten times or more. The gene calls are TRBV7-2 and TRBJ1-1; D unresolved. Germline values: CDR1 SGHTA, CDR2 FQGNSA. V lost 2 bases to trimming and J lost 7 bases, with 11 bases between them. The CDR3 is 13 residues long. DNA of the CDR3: TGTGCCAGCAGCTTAACTCGGCGTCGTGAAGCTTTCTTT. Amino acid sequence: CASSLTRRREAFF.

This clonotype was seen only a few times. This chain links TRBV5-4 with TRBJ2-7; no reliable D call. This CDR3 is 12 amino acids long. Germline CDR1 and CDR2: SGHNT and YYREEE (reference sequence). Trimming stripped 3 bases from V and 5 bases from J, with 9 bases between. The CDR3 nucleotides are TGTGCCAGCAGCTCCACGCCCAACGAGCAGTACTTC. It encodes CASSSTPNEQYF.

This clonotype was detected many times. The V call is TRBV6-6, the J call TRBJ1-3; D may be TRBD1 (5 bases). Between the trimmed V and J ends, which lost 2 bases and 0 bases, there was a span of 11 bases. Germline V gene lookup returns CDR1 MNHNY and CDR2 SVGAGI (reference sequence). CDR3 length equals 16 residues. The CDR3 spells CASSYGGESSGNTIYF. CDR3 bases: TGTGCCAGCAGTTACGGGGGGGAAAGCTCTGGAAACACCATATATTTT.